This T cell receptor (beta chain) was recorded in a study of identical twins. This clonotype has a single count. Its antigen is not identified. CDR1 is GTSNPN, CDR2 SVGIG, per germline (reference sequence). The trim removed 2 bases at V and 1 base at J, leaving 8 bases unmatched. The CDR3 covers 16 residues. One entry per CDR3 protein results from TCRdb running MiXCR on the 5' RACE reads. The sample includes about 1.7 million distinct CDR3 sequences, about 31% of them seen just once. Points from the study as a whole: The abundant beta clonotypes from cord blood had fewer insertions, and memory repertoires had none of this. Models underestimated TCR alpha sharing (out-of-frame) in monozygotic twins. The degree of excess twin sharing was weaker in beta out-of-frame sequences. Conclusions were based on cross-sectional statistical analysis, without following the same donors.

Sequenced: cord blood. This sequence originates from a newborn girl in good health. This chain uses TRBV30 with TRBJ2-1; 7 bases match TRBD1. The CDR3 sequence: CAWSPQDRRSYNEQFF. DNA for the CDR3: TGTGCCTGGAGTCCTCAGGACAGGCGATCCTACAATGAGCAGTTCTTC. The whole variable domain, filled in from reference TRBV30 and TRBJ2-1, reads SQTIHQWPATLVQPVGSPLSLECTVEGTSNPNLYWYRQAAGRGLQLLFYSVGIGQISSEVPQNLSASRPQDRQFILSSKKLLLSDSGFYLCAWSPQDRRSYNEQFFGPGTRLTVL.